The 12 T cell receptor beta chains below come from one sample, sequenced in a study of cytomegalovirus exposure and HLA in healthy donors. A multiplex PCR was run with 60 Vbeta primers and 13 Jbeta primers. This table comes from immunoSEQ multiplex PCR, and its TCRdb copy is limited to in-frame clones, with some not included. The sample holds about 130,000 clones, 76% seen once. Material: PBMCs. The receptors come from a man over 45 in good health and CMV-seronegative.

The chain combines TRBV29-1 with TRBJ2-5; possibly TRBD1 for D (7 bases). Germline CDR1 and CDR2: SQVTM and ANQGSEA. The germline V and J ends were trimmed by 7 bases and 4 bases, with 10 bases remaining between them. The CDR3 is made up of 11 amino acids. CDR3 DNA: TGCAGCGGGGGGGACAGAGAGACCCAGTACTTC. Protein sequence: CSGGDRETQYF. Filled out from reference TRBV29-1 and TRBJ2-5, the complete variable domain reads SAVISQKPSRDICQRGTSLTIQCQVDSQVTMMFWYRQQPGQSLTLIATANQGSEATYESGFVIDKFPISRPNLTFSTLTVSNMSPEDSSIYLCSGGDRETQYFGPGTRLLVL.

V and J are TRBV5-4 and TRBJ2-7; 7 bases align to TRBD2. Germline V gene lookup returns CDR1 SGHNT and CDR2 YYREEE (reference sequence). V lost 3 bases to trimming and J lost 6 bases; unmatched junction nucleotides: 9. The CDR3 runs 14 residues. The CDR3 bases are TGTGCCAGCAGCTGGGCCGGGACTACCCTCGAGCAGTACGTC. It specifies CASSWAGTTLEQYV.

The chain employs TRBV19 and TRBJ1-5; 8 positions match TRBD1. J gave up 4 bases and V 3 bases, and 8 bases lay outside the gene matches. CDR1 LNHDA and CDR2 SQIVND come from the germline V gene (reference sequence). The CDR3 is 16 amino acids. CDR3 sequence (DNA): TGTGCCAGTAGTATCGGGAACAGGGGGTTTAATCAGCCCCAGCATTTT. Translated: CASSIGNRGFNQPQHF.

The V and J genes are TRBV7-2 and TRBJ1-1, with 8 nucleotides matching TRBD1. The CDR3 is 15 residues long. CDR1 and CDR2 (germline): SGHTA, FQGNSA. With V trimmed by 3 bases and J by 3 bases, 6 bases remained unmatched. The CDR3: CASSFSARGHTEAFF. The CDR3 DNA follows: TGTGCCAGCAGCTTCTCGGCCAGGGGGCACACTGAAGCTTTCTTT.

This clone was seen a handful of times. The chain uses TRBV7-3 and TRBJ2-5; D not resolved. V dropped 5 bases and J dropped 1 base, with 8 bases sitting between them. CDR1 and CDR2 (germline): SGHTA, FQGTGA. The CDR3 is 13 residues long. CDR3 residues: CASSIHRQETQYF. In DNA, the CDR3 is TGTGCCAGCAGCATACACCGCCAAGAGACCCAGTACTTC.

V is TRBV5-1 and J is TRBJ1-3; perhaps TRBD1 as D (5 bases). Trimming removed 0 bases at V and 8 bases at J, with 21 bases between. In germline, CDR1 is SGHRS, CDR2 YFSETQ. The CDR3 extends over 17 amino acids. This chain's CDR3 is CASSLAALGQGGHTIYF. In DNA form, the CDR3 reads TGCGCCAGCAGCTTGGCCGCGTTGGGCCAGGGCGGACACACCATATATTTT.

This clone appeared a few times. The chain is built from TRBV7-2 and TRBJ2-2; TRBD1 matches at 9 bases. The CDR3 runs to 15 residues. From germline, CDR1 is SGHTA and CDR2 FQGNSA. The V segment lost 5 bases and the J segment 5 bases; nucleotides outside the gene matches: 6. The CDR3 loop reads CASSESGQGTGELFF. The CDR3 region has the DNA TGTGCCAGCAGCGAAAGTGGACAGGGGACCGGGGAGCTGTTTTTT. The full variable domain, its missing parts supplied by reference TRBV7-2 and TRBJ2-2, is GAGVSQSPSNKVTEKGKDVELRCDPISGHTALYWYRQSLGQGLEFLIYFQGNSAPDKSGLPSDRFSAERTGGSVSTLTIQRTQQEDSAVYLCASSESGQGTGELFFGEGSRLTVL.

This clone was seen a handful of times. This chain links TRBV5-1 with TRBJ2-1; D perhaps matches TRBD2 (5 bases). CDR1 and CDR2 (germline): SGHRS, YFSETQ. Trimming pared 2 bases from V and 5 bases from J, leaving 14 bases between. The CDR3 loop spans 15 amino acids. CDR3 sequence: CASSFGLAEHNEQFF. The CDR3 DNA is TGCGCCAGCAGCTTTGGGCTAGCTGAGCACAATGAGCAGTTCTTC.

The rearrangement joins TRBV9 to TRBJ1-1, with D unresolved. Per germline, CDR1 SGDLS and CDR2 YYNGEE. The CDR3 extends over 15 amino acids. Trimming took 0 bases from V and 1 from J, leaving 10 bases between them. The chain's CDR3 is CASSVVEGTNTEAFF. As DNA, the CDR3 is TGTGCCAGCAGCGTAGTTGAGGGAACGAACACTGAAGCTTTCTTT.

This chain connects TRBV2 to TRBJ1-3; 8 bases fit TRBD1. V lost 3 bases to trimming and J lost 4 bases; unmatched junction nucleotides: 2. The CDR3 has 14 amino acids. The germline CDR1 and CDR2 sequences are SNHLY and FYNNEI. Here the CDR3 reads CASSDRGLGNTIYF. As DNA, the CDR3 is TGTGCCAGCAGTGACAGGGGGCTCGGAAACACCATATATTTT.

This clone was seen more than once but under ten times. The same CDR3 can be traced to other DNA sequences in this sample. The chain employs TRBV5-1 and TRBJ1-2; D is possibly TRBD1 (5 bases). V was shortened by 0 bases and J by 3 bases, with 6 bases between the two germline ends. Germline lookup yields CDR1 SGHRS and CDR2 YFSETQ. The CDR3 totals 13 residues. CDR3 in DNA: TGCGCCAGCAGCTTGGCGGGGGACTATGGCTACACCTTC. It yields the protein CASSLAGDYGYTF.

V usage is TRBV5-1 and J usage is TRBJ2-7, with 7 bases identical to TRBD1. CDR1 and CDR2 from the germline V gene are SGHRS and YFSETQ. V shed 4 bases and J 4 bases; nucleotides not matched to a gene: 11. This CDR3 has 15 residues. The CDR3 loop is CASSQRQGPEYEQYF. CDR3 sequence (DNA): TGCGCCAGCAGCCAACGACAGGGTCCTGAATACGAGCAGTACTTC.